This T cell receptor (beta chain) was identified in a study of cytomegalovirus exposure and HLA in healthy donors. Regarding the study as a whole: When a later analysis compared HLA-associated TCR beta chains with equally common others, the HLA-associated chains turned out to be more clonally expanded and to have lower generation probabilities.

The CDR3 is 14 residues long. Trimming removed 2 bases at V and 7 bases at J, with 14 bases between. The germline CDR1 and CDR2 sequences are MDHEN and SYDVKM. This clone was seen a handful of times. The antigen remains unidentified. Primers included in the PCR were 60 Vbeta and 13 Jbeta primers. Some clones are missing from TCRdb's copy, which holds only in-frame ones; the method was immunoSEQ multiplex PCR. The sample yields 90,000 to 140,000 clones, 83% seen once. The sequencing input was PBMCs. This rearrangement joins TRBV28 to TRBJ1-2; possibly TRBD1 for D (5 bases). The sequence was obtained from a man younger than 35 in good health and CMV-seronegative. CDR3 DNA: TGTGCCAGCAGTTTAGCGGTAATGGGGCCTGGCTACACCTTC. Translation gives CASSLAVMGPGYTF.